The 26 T cell receptor beta chains below come from one sample, sequenced in a study of shared clonotypes between healthy human individuals. Here immunoSEQ multiplex PCR was the method, and the copy in TCRdb shows in-frame clones only, minus some. The sample consists of about 380,000 clones, roughly 96% of them appearing once. Sequenced input: memory CD8+ T cells sorted from blood. Indicated subset: CD45RO+ cells pooled with CCR7-negative TemRA cells. The receptors shown here come from a man between 25 and 39 years old in good health.

J is TRBJ2-7 and V is TRBV7-2; D is unresolved. The CDR3 runs to 11 residues. Germline lookup yields CDR1 SGHTA and CDR2 FQGNSA. The V end was cut by 2 bases, the J end by 5 bases, with 4 bases between. The CDR3 region is CASSLIHEQYF. CDR3 in DNA: TGTGCCAGCAGCTTAATCCACGAGCAGTACTTC.

This clone was found once. In the same sample, other DNA sequences code for this CDR3. The rearrangement joins TRBV5-1 to TRBJ1-2, with D unclear. V gave up 0 bases and J gave up 5 bases, with 2 bases separating them. CDR3 length: 11 residues. Germline CDR1 SGHRS, CDR2 YFSETQ. CDR3 sequence reads: CASSLGYGYTF. The CDR3 bases are TGCGCCAGCAGCTTGGGTTATGGCTACACCTTC. Full variable domain (rest looked up from reference TRBV5-1 and TRBJ1-2): KAGVTQTPRYLIKTRGQQVTLSCSPISGHRSVSWYQQTPGQGLQFLFEYFSETQRNKGNFPGRFSGRQFSNSRSEMNVSTLELGDSALYLCASSLGYGYTFGSGTRLTVV.

This rearrangement joins TRBV5-1 to TRBJ2-2; 11 bases map to TRBD2. V dropped 7 bases and J dropped 1; count of bases not matched to a gene: 0. Germline V gene sequence: CDR1 SGHRS, CDR2 YFSETQ. The length of the CDR3 is 14 residues. This chain's CDR3 is CASGTSGNTGELFF. The CDR3 coding sequence is TGCGCCAGCGGGACTAGCGGGAACACCGGGGAGCTGTTTTTT. Looking up the rest from reference TRBV5-1 and TRBJ2-2 gives the full variable domain: KAGVTQTPRYLIKTRGQQVTLSCSPISGHRSVSWYQQTPGQGLQFLFEYFSETQRNKGNFPGRFSGRQFSNSRSEMNVSTLELGDSALYLCASGTSGNTGELFFGEGSRLTVL.

On this clone itself: At one end, the junction sequence differs from germline, possibly due to a read error. J is TRBJ1-1 and V is TRBV11-1, with unresolved D. From germline, CDR1 is SGHAT and CDR2 FQDESV (reference sequence). The CDR3 is 14 amino acids. The CDR3 DNA is TGTGCCGGCAGCGCTTCATTACAAGACACTGAAGCTTTCTTT. This gives the protein CAGSASLQDTEAFF.

This sequence joins TRBV30 and TRBJ1-3; no definite D call. Germline CDR1 reads GTSNPN; CDR2 reads SVGIG (reference sequence). The CDR3 extends over 12 amino acids. V was shortened by 3 bases and J by 3 bases, with 6 bases between the two germline ends. The chain's CDR3 is CAWRAGGNTIYF. The CDR3 DNA reads TGTGCCTGGAGGGCAGGTGGAAACACCATATATTTT.

The CDR3 DNA follows: TGTGCCAGCAGCACAGGGGGCGGCTACACCTTC. This encodes CASSTGGGYTF. This chain uses TRBV11-1 with TRBJ1-2, with TRBD1 matching 9 bases. V shed 5 bases and J 8 bases; nucleotides not matched to a gene: 0. This CDR3 region has 11 residues. CDR1 and CDR2 (germline): SGHAT, FQDESV (reference sequence).

V gene TRBV7-6 combines with J gene TRBJ2-7, with unresolved D. The germline gives CDR1 SGHVS, CDR2 FNYEAQ. The V end was cut by 6 bases, the J end by 3 bases, with 6 bases between. This CDR3 is 11 amino acids long. The DNA of the CDR3 is TGTGCCAGCAGGTGTGACTACGAGCAGTACTTC. Its protein is CASRCDYEQYF.

The rearrangement uses TRBV10-3 and TRBJ1-1; D possibly corresponds to TRBD1 (5 bases). The CDR3 covers 19 residues. Germline values: CDR1 ENHRY, CDR2 SYGVKD. The ends were cut back, 0 bases at V and 1 base at J, with 21 bases in the middle. CDR3 in DNA: TGTGCCATCAGTGAGTCGAGCCGGGAGGGGACTTCAGGGAACACTGAAGCTTTCTTT. Translated: CAISESSREGTSGNTEAFF.

The chain uses TRBV28 and TRBJ1-5, with D unclear. The CDR3 spans 12 residues. In germline, CDR1 is MDHEN, CDR2 SYDVKM. V lost 3 bases to trimming and J lost 3 bases, with 3 bases between them. CDR3 DNA sequence: TGTGCCAGCAGTTTGGACAATCAGCCCCAGCATTTT. Amino acid sequence: CASSLDNQPQHF.

CDR3 nucleotide sequence: TGTGCCAGCAGCTTCGGCAACTATGGCTACACCTTC. Amino acids: CASSFGNYGYTF. The chain joins TRBV5-6 to TRBJ1-2; no clear D gene. V was shortened by 2 bases and J by 2 bases, with 4 bases between the two germline ends. The CDR3 runs to 12 residues. The germline V gene encodes CDR1 SGHDT and CDR2 YYEEEE.

The V gene is TRBV10-3, the J gene TRBJ1-6; D unresolved. Trimming left V 3 bases short and J 6 bases short, with 12 bases between. There are 15 residues in the CDR3. Germline CDR1 is ENHRY and CDR2 is SYGVKD. The CDR3 is CAISDNRPVNSPLHF. CDR3 nucleotides: TGTGCCATCAGTGATAATCGGCCCGTTAATTCACCCCTCCACTTT.

The rearrangement uses TRBV14 and TRBJ1-2; D is uncertain. The germline V gene encodes CDR1 SGHDN and CDR2 FVKESK. Trimming removed 1 base at V and 6 bases at J, with 12 bases between. The CDR3 covers 14 residues. The DNA of the CDR3 is TGTGCCAGCAGCCAAGTTTCCCTAAGGGATGGCTACACCTTC. Protein product: CASSQVSLRDGYTF.

This chain uses TRBV19 with TRBJ1-2, with 7 bases lining up with TRBD1. CDR1 is LNHDA and CDR2 is SQIVND in the germline V gene (reference sequence). J was trimmed by 6 bases and V by 7 bases; bases with no gene match: 8. The CDR3 sequence is 13 residues long. CDR3 amino acids: CASKNRGQDGYTF. The CDR3 bases are TGTGCCAGTAAAAACAGGGGTCAAGATGGCTACACCTTC.

The rearrangement uses TRBV7-9 and TRBJ2-7, with TRBD2 matching 8 bases. CDR1 is SEHNR, CDR2 FQNEAQ, per germline (reference sequence). Unmatched junction bases numbered 10, after V lost 5 bases and J lost 4 bases. The CDR3 has 15 residues. CDR3 in DNA: TGTGCCAGCAGCCCTAGCAGCGGGAGATCGTACGAGCAGTACTTC. Amino acids: CASSPSSGRSYEQYF.

The chain links TRBV7-9 to TRBJ2-5, with 8 bases aligning to TRBD2. This CDR3 has 15 amino acids. Germline V gene data show CDR1 as SEHNR and CDR2 as FQNEAQ (reference sequence). Losses at the gene ends were 2 bases for V and 7 bases for J; bases not matched to a gene: 9. CDR3 amino acids: CASSLSTGLAGTQYF. The CDR3 DNA is TGTGCCAGCAGCTTATCGACAGGCCTAGCGGGGACCCAGTACTTC. Filled out from reference TRBV7-9 and TRBJ2-5, the complete variable domain reads DTGVSQNPRHKITKRGQNVTFRCDPISEHNRLYWYRQTLGQGPEFLTYFQNEAQLEKSRLLSDRFSAERPKGSFSTLEIQRTEQGDSAMYLCASSLSTGLAGTQYFGPGTRLLVL.

CDR3 residues: CASRITASGNTIYF. Written as DNA, the CDR3 is TGTGCCAGCCGTATTACAGCCTCTGGAAACACCATATATTTT. The V gene is TRBV6-5, the J gene TRBJ1-3; D gene unclear. Germline loops: CDR1 MNHEY, CDR2 SVGAGI. CDR3 size: 14 residues. With 8 bases removed from V and 0 bases from J, the gap between germline ends came to 11 bases.

The chain employs TRBV30 and TRBJ1-1, with a weak D call TRBD1 (5 bases). The V gene's germline CDR1 is GTSNPN and CDR2 SVGIG (reference sequence). V lost 4 bases and J 0 bases, leaving 15 bases between the germline ends. CDR3 length: 15 residues. CDR3 sequence (DNA): TGTGCCTGGAAGGGAGAGACAGTCATGAACACTGAAGCTTTCTTT. Its protein is CAWKGETVMNTEAFF.

This chain uses TRBV5-4 with TRBJ1-1; D might be TRBD1 (6 bases). V lost 2 bases and J 3 bases, leaving 26 bases between the germline ends. In germline, CDR1 is SGHNT, CDR2 YYREEE (reference sequence). There are 19 residues in the CDR3. The CDR3 DNA is TGTGCCAGCAGCTTAGGGGGGATGTGGAGGGACGGCAGGGACACTGAAGCTTTCTTT. Its translation: CASSLGGMWRDGRDTEAFF.

J is TRBJ2-3 and V is TRBV27; D is uncertain. Trimming pared 5 bases from V and 6 bases from J, leaving 12 bases between. The CDR3 consists of 13 residues. Germline CDR1 MNHEY, CDR2 SMNVEV (reference sequence). The CDR3 protein is CASSLYPFDTQYF. CDR3 sequence (DNA): TGTGCCAGCAGTCTATACCCATTCGATACGCAGTATTTT.

The rearrangement uses TRBV6-1 and TRBJ1-1, with D unresolved. Per the germline V gene, CDR1 is MNHNS and CDR2 is SASEGT. The CDR3 runs 12 residues. The V end was cut by 6 bases, the J end by 11 bases, with 16 bases between. The CDR3 coding sequence is TGTGCCAGCAGCGGAGCGATGATTGGGGCTTTCTTT. Amino acid sequence: CASSGAMIGAFF.

This chain joins TRBV5-1 and TRBJ2-7; a possible D gene is TRBD1 (6 bases). Germline CDR1 SGHRS, CDR2 YFSETQ. The CDR3 runs 15 residues. Trimming removed 0 bases from V and 0 bases from J, with 10 bases in between. Written as DNA, the CDR3 is TGCGCCAGCAGCTTGGCCGCGGACAGCTCCTACGAGCAGTACTTC. It translates to CASSLAADSSYEQYF.

This chain joins TRBV18 and TRBJ1-1, with D uncertain. Germline V lookup: CDR1 KGHSH, CDR2 LQKENI. Trimming removed 2 bases from V and 4 bases from J, with 5 bases in between. This CDR3 is 12 amino acids long. This CDR3 is CASSPKGTEAFF. For the CDR3, the DNA is TGTGCCAGCTCACCAAAGGGCACTGAAGCTTTCTTT.

The J gene is TRBJ2-2, the V gene TRBV6-5, with unresolved D. CDR1 and CDR2 from the germline V gene are MNHEY and SVGAGI. V dropped 8 bases and J dropped 0 bases, with 10 bases sitting between them. The CDR3 is 14 amino acids. CDR3 amino acids: CASYQAANTGELFF. CDR3 nucleotides: TGTGCCAGCTACCAGGCAGCGAACACCGGGGAGCTGTTTTTT.

The V gene is TRBV20-1, the J gene TRBJ1-1, with TRBD1 as a possible D gene (5 bases). CDR3 length: 11 amino acids. Germline values: CDR1 DFQATT, CDR2 SNEGSKA (reference sequence). With 7 bases removed from V and 3 bases from J, the gap between germline ends came to 9 bases. The DNA for the CDR3 is TGCAGTGTTTCCAGGGACACTGAAGCTTTCTTT. It translates to CSVSRDTEAFF.

The chain employs TRBV28 and TRBJ2-3; 10 bases match TRBD2. CDR1 and CDR2 from the germline V gene are MDHEN and SYDVKM. This CDR3 has 19 amino acids. Unmatched junction bases numbered 18, after V lost 4 bases and J lost 5 bases. In DNA, the CDR3 is TGTGCCAGCAGTTCGCATCAAACAGCGGGAGGGCCTGATGGAGATACGCAGTATTTT. Protein: CASSSHQTAGGPDGDTQYF.

The V and J genes are TRBV19 and TRBJ2-7; 13 nucleotides match TRBD2. V was pared by 10 bases and J by 3 bases, with 3 bases of the junction left unmatched. CDR3 length: 13 residues. In germline, CDR1 is LNHDA, CDR2 SQIVND (reference sequence). CDR3 sequence (DNA): TGTGCCACCCGACTAGCGGGAGGCTACGAGCAGTACTTC. Protein: CATRLAGGYEQYF. The full variable domain, completed using reference TRBV19 and TRBJ2-7, is DGGITQSPKYLFRKEGQNVTLSCEQNLNHDAMYWYRQDPGQGLRLIYYSQIVNDFQKGDIAEGYSVSREKKESFPLTVTSAQKNPTAFYLCATRLAGGYEQYFGPGTRLTVT.